Each of the 25 T cell receptor beta chains below was sequenced from the same sample in a study of identical twins. TCRdb reprocessed the 5' RACE reads with MiXCR, giving one entry per CDR3 protein. The data contain approximately 240,000 distinct CDR3 sequences, over 11% of them singletons. Specimen: memory (CD45RO+) T cells sorted from blood. Every receptor here comes from a woman under 30 in good health.

Comments on this clonotype: It may be a read error: a sequence one base away is much more abundant. The J gene is TRBJ1-2, the V gene TRBV5-1; no clear D. The CDR3 length is 12 residues. V lost 0 bases and J 6 bases, leaving 6 bases between the germline ends. The germline CDR1 and CDR2 sequences are SGHRS and YFSETQ. CDR3 in DNA: TGCGCCAGCAGCTTGGAACAGAATGGCTACACCTTC. Translating it yields CASSLEQNGYTF.

This clonotype was counted ten times or more. This CDR3 is CASRSRLASYNEQFF. The DNA of the CDR3 is TGTGCCAGCAGGTCGAGACTAGCGTCCTACAATGAGCAGTTCTTC. J is TRBJ2-1 and V is TRBV6-1, with 8 bases that match TRBD2. The germline CDR1 and CDR2 sequences are MNHNS and SASEGT. The CDR3 consists of 15 residues. V trimming: 6 bases; J trimming: 1 base; junction bases outside the gene matches: 5.

The chain carries TRBV5-1 and TRBJ2-7, with D perhaps TRBD2 (6 bases). Per germline, CDR1 SGHRS and CDR2 YFSETQ. The CDR3 is made up of 14 amino acids. V lost 2 bases and J lost 5, with 14 bases in between. The CDR3 region has the DNA TGCGCCAGCAGCTTTTTGGGGGGTAAAGACGAGCAGTACTTC. This encodes CASSFLGGKDEQYF.

This clonotype was counted ten times or more. The chain couples TRBV5-1 to TRBJ2-3, with D hard to call. Trimming left V 4 bases short and J 2 bases short, with 8 bases between. The germline gives CDR1 SGHRS, CDR2 YFSETQ. The CDR3 contains 13 residues. DNA for the CDR3: TGCGCCAGCAGCGGAACACCCACAGATACGCAGTATTTT. Translation gives CASSGTPTDTQYF.

This clonotype was observed a handful of times. The chain is built from TRBV5-6 and TRBJ2-3; the D gene is possibly TRBD2 (6 bases). The CDR3 is 15 residues long. In germline, CDR1 is SGHDT, CDR2 YYEEEE. With 3 bases removed from V and 6 bases from J, the gap between germline ends came to 17 bases. CDR3 in DNA: TGTGCCAGCAGCTCTCTGGGGACTGCAGCCGATACGCAGTATTTT. As protein: CASSSLGTAADTQYF.

This clonotype came up a few times. The chain links TRBV11-2 to TRBJ2-3; 9 nucleotides agree with TRBD2. CDR1 SGHAT and CDR2 FQNNGV come from the germline V gene. The J segment lost 2 bases and the V segment lost 0 bases, leaving 6 bases of the junction unmatched. The CDR3 contains 17 residues. As DNA, the CDR3 is TGTGCCAGCAGCTTAGATAAGCGACTAGCGGTCACAGATACGCAGTATTTT. It codes for CASSLDKRLAVTDTQYF.

The chain employs TRBV10-3 and TRBJ1-4, with a weak D call TRBD1 (5 bases). Germline assignment: CDR1 ENHRY and CDR2 SYGVKD. The V gene lost 2 bases and the J gene lost 8 bases, with 15 bases spanning the gap. The CDR3 loop spans 15 amino acids. This CDR3 is CAISETGGDLEKLFF. The CDR3 bases are TGTGCCATCAGTGAGACAGGTGGGGATTTGGAAAAACTGTTTTTT.

The chain is built from TRBV28 and TRBJ1-1; D remains unclear. Germline-derived CDR1 and CDR2 are MDHEN and SYDVKM. This CDR3 is built from 13 residues. The V end was cut by 5 bases, the J end by 5 bases, with 12 bases between. In DNA form, the CDR3 reads TGTGCCAGCAGTATGTTTGGTAGGACTGAAGCTTTCTTT. Its translation is CASSMFGRTEAFF.

This clonotype was seen a handful of times. The V call is TRBV9, the J call TRBJ2-5, with 9 positions matching TRBD1. CDR1 and CDR2 from the germline V gene are SGDLS and YYNGEE. Germline trimming cut 3 bases from V and 5 bases from J; bases unmatched to any gene: 5. This CDR3 has 14 residues. The CDR3, as DNA: TGTGCCAGCAGCGGCGACAGGGGGATGGAGACCCAGTACTTC. It specifies CASSGDRGMETQYF.

This clonotype was recorded many times. The chain carries TRBV3-1 and TRBJ2-4; the D is unclear. V was cut by 3 bases and J by 0 bases, with 6 bases left in between. The germline CDR1 and CDR2 sequences are LGHDT and YNNKEL (reference sequence). The CDR3 runs to 14 residues. The CDR3 loop is CASSHVLAKNIQYF. As DNA, the CDR3 is TGTGCCAGCAGCCACGTTCTAGCCAAAAACATTCAGTACTTC.

The chain is built from TRBV5-1 and TRBJ2-7; D gene uncertain. CDR1 and CDR2 from the germline V gene are SGHRS and YFSETQ. CDR3 size: 14 residues. V was trimmed by 1 base and J by 5 bases, leaving 13 bases between them. The CDR3 DNA reads TGCGCCAGCAGCTTGAGAAGGGTGGGCGACGAGCAGTACTTC. This gives the protein CASSLRRVGDEQYF.

The chain employs TRBV7-9 and TRBJ1-6; the D is unclear. Germline V gives CDR1 SEHNR, CDR2 FQNEAQ (reference sequence). The CDR3 has 13 residues. V was pared by 4 bases and J by 7 bases, with 8 bases between. The CDR3 DNA reads as TGTGCCAGCAGCTCGACTGGGAATTCACCCCTCCACTTT. As protein: CASSSTGNSPLHF.

The count of this clonotype is one. The V and J genes are TRBV6-2 or TRBV6-3 and TRBJ2-3, with D perhaps being TRBD1 or TRBD2 (5 bases each). The ends were cut back, 8 bases at V and 4 bases at J, with 13 bases in the middle. Germline loops: CDR1 MNHEY, CDR2 SVGEGT. The CDR3 is made up of 13 amino acids. The CDR3 DNA reads as TGTGCCAGCGGCCTCCGGGGACCAGATACGCAGTATTTT. It specifies CASGLRGPDTQYF.

This chain connects TRBV28 to TRBJ1-5, with D perhaps matching TRBD1 (6 bases). The CDR3 extends over 14 amino acids. The V gene lost 7 bases and the J gene lost 6 bases, with 16 bases spanning the gap. Germline CDR1 is MDHEN and CDR2 is SYDVKM. CDR3: CASKARGVIQPQHF. The CDR3 DNA reads as TGTGCCAGCAAGGCCAGGGGCGTTATTCAGCCCCAGCATTTT.

V is TRBV6-2 or TRBV6-3 and J is TRBJ2-1; D unclear. The germline gives CDR1 MNHEY, CDR2 SVGEGT. This CDR3 is 13 amino acids long. V lost 4 bases, J lost 10 bases, and 14 bases lay in between. In DNA form, the CDR3 reads TGTGCCAGCAGTTTTGGTACTCTTAACGAGCAGTTCTTC. The encoded protein is CASSFGTLNEQFF.

The chain links TRBV5-1 to TRBJ1-2, with D unresolved. Germline V gene sequence: CDR1 SGHRS, CDR2 YFSETQ. The CDR3 is 13 amino acids. The V gene lost 0 bases and the J gene lost 8 bases, with 11 bases spanning the gap. CDR3 sequence: CASSLGPGSGYTF. Here the CDR3 DNA reads TGCGCCAGCAGCTTGGGTCCCGGGTCGGGCTACACCTTC.

The rearrangement links TRBV6-1 to TRBJ2-5, with a possible D match to TRBD2 (5 bases). The CDR3 runs to 16 residues. Germline lookup yields CDR1 MNHNS and CDR2 SASEGT. Between the trimmed V and J ends, which lost 9 bases and 2 bases, there was a span of 22 bases. This CDR3 is CASTPRGAYLQETQYF. The CDR3 DNA sequence: TGTGCCAGTACGCCTCGGGGAGCCTACCTTCAAGAGACCCAGTACTTC.

This clonotype showed up just a few times. This chain uses TRBV7-9 with TRBJ2-3, with 8 bases lining up with TRBD1. Trimming cost V 5 bases and J 2 bases; bases outside gene matches: 6. CDR3 length equals 15 residues. The germline CDR1 and CDR2 sequences are SEHNR and FQNEAQ (reference sequence). CDR3 coding DNA: TGTGCCAGCAGCACCCGACAGGGGTTCACAGATACGCAGTATTTT. Its protein product is CASSTRQGFTDTQYF.

This clonotype occurred a few times. The chain links TRBV6-5 to TRBJ2-1; 9 bases map to TRBD2. Trimming cost V 4 bases and J 5 bases; bases outside gene matches: 9. The germline gives CDR1 MNHEY, CDR2 SVGAGI. This CDR3 spans 16 amino acids. The CDR3 spells CASSSPRAGGHNEQFF. The DNA for the CDR3 is TGTGCCAGCAGTTCCCCTCGAGCGGGAGGTCACAATGAGCAGTTCTTC.

This clonotype was counted only a few times. The rearrangement joins TRBV9 to TRBJ2-1; 11 bases fit TRBD2. This CDR3 region has 16 residues. The germline V gene encodes CDR1 SGDLS and CDR2 YYNGEE. With V trimmed by 0 bases and J by 4 bases, 3 bases remained unmatched. In nucleotides, the CDR3 is TGTGCCAGCAGCGTAGAAATAGCGGGGGGGTACAATGAGCAGTTCTTC. Protein: CASSVEIAGGYNEQFF.

The table lists this clonotype with a few counts. The CDR3 DNA sequence: TGTGCCAGTAGTCCCTCTATCCTAGCGGGGGAGACCAATGAGCAGTTCTTC. Its protein product is CASSPSILAGETNEQFF. V and J are TRBV19 and TRBJ2-1; 10 bases align to TRBD2. Germline V gene data show CDR1 as LNHDA and CDR2 as SQIVND (reference sequence). This CDR3 region has 17 residues. With 5 bases clipped from V and 6 bases from J, the junction kept 13 bases outside the gene matches. Full variable domain (outside the CDR3, taken from reference TRBV19 and TRBJ2-1): DGGITQSPKYLFRKEGQNVTLSCEQNLNHDAMYWYRQDPGQGLRLIYYSQIVNDFQKGDIAEGYSVSREKKESFPLTVTSAQKNPTAFYLCASSPSILAGETNEQFFGPGTRLTVL.

In its sample, this clonotype was seen a few times. V is TRBV7-9 and J is TRBJ2-4; D ambiguous. Germline CDR1 and CDR2: SEHNR and FQNEAQ (reference sequence). This CDR3 comprises 15 residues. The V and J ends lost 2 bases and 1 base respectively, with 9 bases between them. CDR3 sequence: CASSLSYSAKNIQYF. The CDR3 DNA sequence: TGTGCCAGCAGCTTATCATACAGCGCCAAAAACATTCAGTACTTC.

In its sample, this clonotype was seen many times. This chain connects TRBV7-3 to TRBJ2-7; TRBD2 matches at 12 bases. The CDR3 loop spans 14 amino acids. Germline V gene sequence: CDR1 SGHTA, CDR2 FQGTGA. The V segment lost 6 bases and the J segment 4 bases; nucleotides outside the gene matches: 4. CDR3 amino acids: CASSQTSGGYEQYF. CDR3 in DNA: TGTGCCAGCAGTCAGACTAGCGGGGGTTACGAGCAGTACTTC.

This sequence joins TRBV4-3 and TRBJ2-1, with TRBD2 matching over 14 bases. The V gene's germline CDR1 is LGHNA and CDR2 YSLEER. With 0 bases clipped from V and 11 bases from J, the junction kept 12 bases outside the gene matches. There are 18 residues in the CDR3. CDR3 in amino acids: CASSQERPGLAGVPKQFF. CDR3 DNA: TGCGCCAGCAGCCAAGAGCGTCCGGGACTAGCGGGAGTACCCAAGCAGTTCTTC.

This clonotype occurred a few times. The rearrangement links TRBV5-1 to TRBJ2-7, with D perhaps being TRBD1 or TRBD2 (7 bases each). The CDR3 covers 12 residues. Germline CDR1 is SGHRS and CDR2 is YFSETQ. V was clipped by 3 bases and J by 5 bases, with 9 bases between them. CDR3 amino acids: CASSSGGDEQYF. The CDR3 DNA sequence: TGCGCCAGCAGCTCAGGGGGGGACGAGCAGTACTTC.